Presented here are 26 T cell receptor beta chains from one specimen sequenced in a study of blood T cells in healthy people across ages. Primed by a sample-barcoded 5' primer and a J-beta primer mix, a second PCR proceeded for about 6 to 11 cycles. One entry per CDR3 protein results from TCRdb running MiXCR on the 5' RACE reads. The sample has about 970,000 distinct CDR3 sequences, roughly 50% seen once; the top ten hold 20% to 25%. The specimen was blood. Every receptor here comes from an older woman in good health.

The chain links TRBV7-2 to TRBJ2-3; TRBD2 agrees at 10 bases. This CDR3 has 18 amino acids. The J segment lost 6 bases and the V segment lost 1 base, leaving 13 bases of the junction unmatched. CDR1 SGHTA and CDR2 FQGNSA come from the germline V gene. CDR3 residues: CASSLVVGLAGVLDTQYF. The CDR3 coding sequence is TGTGCCAGCAGCTTAGTGGTAGGCCTAGCGGGAGTCTTGGATACGCAGTATTTT.

This clonotype was seen more than once but under ten times. The gene calls are TRBV29-1 and TRBJ2-5; 13 bases are a match to TRBD2. Germline V lookup: CDR1 SQVTM, CDR2 ANQGSEA. V gave up 3 bases and J gave up 2 bases; unmatched junction bases: 6. This CDR3 is built from 16 residues. The CDR3 is CSVDSGTSGAQETQYF. The DNA for the CDR3 is TGCAGCGTTGATTCCGGGACTAGCGGGGCTCAAGAGACCCAGTACTTC.

The genes are TRBV21-1 and TRBJ2-5; TRBD1, the table's D call, was not compared with the DNA. Judging by the DNA end, TRBJ2-7 fits better; the J call may be wrong. TRBV21-1 is shown as a pseudogene. The CDR3 sequence is 16 residues long. The CDR3 coding sequence is TGTGCCAGCAGCAAAGGGAACGACAGGGGGTTATACGAGCAGTACTTC. It encodes CASSKGNDRGLYEQYF.

V gene TRBV3-1 combines with J gene TRBJ1-2; D perhaps matches TRBD1 (5 bases). This CDR3 contains 15 residues. V dropped 3 bases and J dropped 8 bases, with 19 bases sitting between them. Germline values: CDR1 LGHDT, CDR2 YNNKEL (reference sequence). The CDR3 bases are TGTGCCAGCAGCCAGCCACTGGGAGGGGTATTCGGCTACACCTTC. Translation gives CASSQPLGGVFGYTF.

The gene calls are TRBV6-2 or TRBV6-3 and TRBJ2-7; D remains unclear. V was trimmed by 11 bases and J by 3 bases, leaving 11 bases between them. The CDR3 loop spans 11 amino acids. Germline V gene sequence: CDR1 MNHEY, CDR2 SVGEGT. The CDR3 is CAFYWDYEQYF. CDR3 coding DNA: TGTGCCTTTTATTGGGACTACGAGCAGTACTTC.

The CDR3 nucleotides are TGTGCCGGGGGACAGTCCTACGAGCAGTACTTC. Translation gives CAGGQSYEQYF. The chain is built from TRBV30 and TRBJ2-7; 7 bases map to TRBD1. This CDR3 is 11 amino acids long. The germline V gene encodes CDR1 GTSNPN and CDR2 SVGIG (reference sequence). V dropped 8 bases and J dropped 1; count of bases not matched to a gene: 2.

The CDR3 loop is CASSLIGTQPGEQYF. CDR3 in DNA: TGTGCCAGCAGCTTAATAGGGACCCAGCCGGGCGAGCAGTACTTC. The chain couples TRBV7-2 to TRBJ2-7; D tentatively reads TRBD1 or TRBD2 (5 bases each). Trimming removed 2 bases from V and 6 bases from J, with 17 bases in between. Germline V gene sequence: CDR1 SGHTA, CDR2 FQGNSA. This CDR3 contains 15 residues.

This clonotype was observed a few times. V gene TRBV7-2 combines with J gene TRBJ2-7, with 13 bases identical to TRBD2. This CDR3 has 15 amino acids. Germline CDR1 is SGHTA and CDR2 is FQGNSA. The V gene end was trimmed by 4 bases and the J gene end by 7 bases; junction bases not matched to a gene: 7. In DNA, the CDR3 is TGTGCCAGCAGCTCGACCGGACTAGCGGGAGAAGAGCAGTACTTC. This sequence encodes CASSSTGLAGEEQYF.

This clonotype was detected only a few times. V is TRBV7-2 and J is TRBJ2-5; no firm D call. Trimming took 5 bases from V and 0 from J, leaving 10 bases between them. There are 14 residues in the CDR3. Germline-derived CDR1 and CDR2 are SGHTA and FQGNSA. As DNA, the CDR3 is TGTGCCAGCAGCCCGTCAACGTACCAAGAGACCCAGTACTTC. The encoded protein is CASSPSTYQETQYF.

The sample holds many counts of this clonotype. The CDR3: CASSPSGQVRTDTQYF. The CDR3 DNA sequence: TGTGCCAGCAGCCCTAGCGGGCAGGTTAGGACAGATACGCAGTATTTT. The genes are TRBV7-2 and TRBJ2-3; TRBD2 matches at 8 bases. J was trimmed by 3 bases and V by 5 bases; bases with no gene match: 10. This CDR3 has 16 residues. Germline values: CDR1 SGHTA, CDR2 FQGNSA.

The V call is TRBV25-1, the J call TRBJ2-5, with D unresolved. The CDR3 is 14 amino acids. CDR1 and CDR2 (germline): MGHDK, SYGVNS. V lost 4 bases and J 11 bases, leaving 20 bases between the germline ends. CDR3 in amino acids: CASSARRRLNEQYF. The DNA for the CDR3 is TGTGCCAGCAGTGCCCGAAGGCGTCTTAATGAGCAGTACTTC.

The chain carries TRBV29-1 and TRBJ2-7; either TRBD1 or TRBD2 may supply D (5 bases each). Germline V gene sequence: CDR1 SQVTM, CDR2 ANQGSEA. Trimming removed 7 bases at V and 7 bases at J, with 26 bases between. The CDR3 sequence is 15 residues long. The CDR3 DNA sequence: TGCAGCGCACGCCCTGAGGGGATTTCTATCCATGAGCAGTACTTC. Its protein is CSARPEGISIHEQYF.

The chain is built from TRBV7-2 and TRBJ1-6; D is unresolved. From germline, CDR1 is SGHTA and CDR2 FQGNSA. The CDR3 is made up of 14 amino acids. Trimming took 3 bases from V and 7 from J, leaving 10 bases between them. The CDR3 loop reads CASSFLPENSPLHF. The CDR3 bases are TGTGCCAGCAGCTTCCTCCCGGAGAATTCACCCCTCCACTTT.

CDR3 sequence: CASSQGLDSRAYEQYF. The CDR3 DNA is TGCGCCAGCAGCCAAGGGTTGGACAGCCGGGCCTACGAGCAGTACTTC. The chain couples TRBV4-3 to TRBJ2-7, with a possible D match to TRBD1 (6 bases). The CDR3 consists of 16 residues. Trimming removed 1 base from V and 2 bases from J, with 15 bases in between. Per the germline V gene, CDR1 is LGHNA and CDR2 is YSLEER.

The chain employs TRBV7-2 and TRBJ2-1; D is uncertain. The V end was cut by 5 bases, the J end by 5 bases, with 13 bases between. Germline loops: CDR1 SGHTA, CDR2 FQGNSA. CDR3 length: 14 amino acids. CDR3 in amino acids: CASSGRSGDNEQFF. In DNA, the CDR3 is TGTGCCAGCAGCGGACGCTCGGGTGACAATGAGCAGTTCTTC. The whole variable domain, filled in from reference TRBV7-2 and TRBJ2-1, reads GAGVSQSPSNKVTEKGKDVELRCDPISGHTALYWYRQSLGQGLEFLIYFQGNSAPDKSGLPSDRFSAERTGGSVSTLTIQRTQQEDSAVYLCASSGRSGDNEQFFGPGTRLTVL.

The J gene is TRBJ2-2, the V gene TRBV7-3, with a tentative D call TRBD1 (6 bases). The CDR3 runs 15 residues. Germline-derived CDR1 and CDR2 are SGHTA and FQGTGA. Trimming removed 7 bases at V and 2 bases at J, with 14 bases between. The CDR3 nucleotides are TGTGCCAGCACCAGCCGGGACAAAAACACCGGGGAGCTGTTTTTT. Amino acids: CASTSRDKNTGELFF.

This clonotype was seen a few times. The V and J genes are TRBV7-9 and TRBJ2-5; 7 nucleotides align to TRBD2. Germline-derived CDR1 and CDR2 are SEHNR and FQNEAQ (reference sequence). The CDR3 has 13 residues. After removal of 7 bases from V and 5 bases from J, the junction contained 7 bases not matched to a gene. Here the CDR3 reads CASIGGEQETQYF. DNA of the CDR3: TGTGCCAGCATTGGGGGGGAGCAGGAGACCCAGTACTTC.

This chain links TRBV7-3 with TRBJ2-1, with 8 bases identical to TRBD2. V lost 3 bases, J lost 8 bases, and 9 bases stayed unmatched. Germline values: CDR1 SGHTA, CDR2 FQGTGA. The CDR3 runs 15 residues. The CDR3 is CASSFSGIKGDEQFF. In DNA, the CDR3 is TGTGCCAGCAGCTTTAGCGGGATCAAAGGAGATGAGCAGTTCTTC.

V gene TRBV7-9 combines with J gene TRBJ2-7, with 10 nucleotides matching TRBD2. The DNA end is a closer match to TRBJ2-5, so the J assignment may be wrong. Germline-derived CDR1 and CDR2 are SEHNR and FQNEAQ (reference sequence). The CDR3 has 14 amino acids. Here the CDR3 reads CASRPTSGWGTQYF. DNA for the CDR3: TGTGCCAGCAGGCCGACTAGCGGGTGGGGGACCCAGTACTTC.

The chain combines TRBV11-3 with TRBJ2-7; no clear D. With the DNA end fitting TRBJ2-5 better, the J assignment may be wrong. Germline V gene data show CDR1 as SGHNT and CDR2 as YENEEA. This CDR3 region has 15 residues. CDR3 sequence reads: CASSRSGYQQETQYF. DNA for the CDR3: TGTGCCAGCAGCCGATCCGGGTACCAACAAGAGACCCAGTACTTC.

The table lists this clonotype with a few counts. The rearrangement uses TRBV12-3 or TRBV12-4 and TRBJ1-1, with 9 bases matching TRBD1. The CDR3 loop spans 17 amino acids. V dropped 6 bases and J dropped 3; count of bases not matched to a gene: 14. The CDR3 loop is CASRPTGTGLGYTEAFF. The CDR3 bases are TGTGCCAGCAGACCGACTGGGACAGGGTTGGGGTACACTGAAGCTTTCTTT.

This rearrangement joins TRBV20-1 to TRBJ1-2; 10 bases match TRBD1. The CDR3 is made up of 13 amino acids. Germline lookup yields CDR1 DFQATT and CDR2 SNEGSKA (reference sequence). The J segment lost 3 bases and the V segment lost 5 bases, leaving 3 bases of the junction unmatched. The DNA for the CDR3 is TGCAGTGCTGACAGGGGGCGGGACTATGGCTACACCTTC. Translating gives CSADRGRDYGYTF.

This clonotype has just a few counts. The chain is built from TRBV6-5 and TRBJ2-7; a possible D gene is TRBD1 (6 bases). CDR1 MNHEY and CDR2 SVGAGI come from the germline V gene. The CDR3 spans 14 residues. Trimming removed 2 bases at V and 5 bases at J, with 13 bases between. CDR3 nucleotides: TGTGCCAGCAGTTACCCAGGGGACCGGGACGAGCAGTACTTC. It yields the protein CASSYPGDRDEQYF.

The rearrangement links TRBV29-1 to TRBJ2-5, with TRBD1 as a possible D gene (5 bases). Germline CDR1 reads SQVTM; CDR2 reads ANQGSEA. With 6 bases removed from V and 11 bases from J, the gap between germline ends came to 16 bases. This CDR3 is 11 amino acids long. The CDR3 spells CSVVRVNEQYF. The DNA for the CDR3 is TGCAGCGTGGTCAGGGTCAATGAGCAGTACTTC.

This rearrangement joins TRBV5-6 to TRBJ2-5, with TRBD2 as a possible D gene (5 bases). Looked up from germline, CDR1 is SGHDT and CDR2 is YYEEEE. This CDR3 is built from 15 residues. Trimming left V 2 bases short and J 1 base short, with 12 bases between. CDR3 nucleotide sequence: TGTGCCAGCAGCTTTTTTAGCGTAGGCCAAGAGACCCAGTACTTC. It is translated as CASSFFSVGQETQYF.

This clonotype showed up just a few times. V is TRBV27 and J is TRBJ2-7; tentative D call: TRBD1 (5 bases). Deletions cut 8 bases from V and 1 base from J, with 15 bases between. Germline CDR1 MNHEY, CDR2 SMNVEV (reference sequence). The CDR3 totals 14 residues. The CDR3 loop reads CASGRSGYSYEQYF. CDR3 in DNA: TGTGCCAGCGGAAGATCAGGGTATTCCTACGAGCAGTACTTC.